The 25 T cell receptor beta chains below come from one sample, sequenced in a study of blood T cell repertoires in COVID-19. TCRdb's table, derived via immunoSEQ multiplex PCR, lists solely in-frame clones and lacks some. The repertoire holds 80,000 to 100,000 clones, with roughly 80% as singletons. Sample: peripheral blood. These receptors were taken from a man in his 70s with active or convalescent COVID-19.

V and J are TRBV2 and TRBJ1-1; D not certain. In germline, CDR1 is SNHLY, CDR2 FYNNEI. The CDR3 runs to 13 residues. Between the trimmed V and J ends, which lost 9 bases and 4 bases, there was a span of 15 bases. The CDR3 coding sequence is TGTGCCAGTAGGAGGAGGGAACCCACTGAAGCTTTCTTT. Its translation: CASRRREPTEAFF.

The chain employs TRBV18 and TRBJ1-1; D is uncertain. The CDR3 consists of 14 residues. Trimming cost V 4 bases and J 0 bases, with 9 bases left between them. Germline CDR1 and CDR2: KGHSH and LQKENI. CDR3 coding DNA: TGTGCCAGCTCACGTTCGGGAATGAACACTGAAGCTTTCTTT. This gives the protein CASSRSGMNTEAFF.

The genes are TRBV9 and TRBJ1-2; 10 bases are shared with TRBD1. The CDR3 covers 14 residues. Unmatched junction bases numbered 3, after V lost 4 bases and J lost 3 bases. CDR1 and CDR2 (germline): SGDLS, YYNGEE. The CDR3 loop reads CASSPGQGDYGYTF. In DNA, the CDR3 is TGTGCCAGCAGCCCAGGACAGGGGGACTATGGCTACACCTTC.

The CDR3 sequence: CASSSAGTANSPLHF. CDR3 DNA sequence: TGTGCCAGCAGTTCCGCCGGGACAGCAAATTCACCCCTCCACTTT. The chain has TRBV2 and TRBJ1-6; 7 bases are shared with TRBD1. With V trimmed by 5 bases and J by 7 bases, 8 bases remained unmatched. Germline V gives CDR1 SNHLY, CDR2 FYNNEI. The CDR3 has 15 residues.

This clone was observed a handful of times. V usage is TRBV29-1 and J usage is TRBJ2-7; 11 bases are shared with TRBD2. The germline V gene encodes CDR1 SQVTM and CDR2 ANQGSEA. CDR3 length: 13 residues. The V segment lost 6 bases and the J segment 3 bases; nucleotides outside the gene matches: 4. The CDR3 region has the DNA TGCAGCGTGGCCGGGACTAGCGGCTACGAGCAGTACTTC. The encoded protein is CSVAGTSGYEQYF.

The chain employs TRBV6-5 and TRBJ2-3; no clear D gene. The V gene's germline CDR1 is MNHEY and CDR2 SVGAGI. The CDR3 contains 13 residues. Trimming cost V 8 bases and J 3 bases, with 12 bases left between them. CDR3: CASLNRMTDTQYF. The DNA for the CDR3 is TGTGCCAGCTTGAACAGAATGACAGATACGCAGTATTTT.

V and J are TRBV19 and TRBJ1-2; 7 bases map to TRBD1. Germline V gene sequence: CDR1 LNHDA, CDR2 SQIVND (reference sequence). The junction had 4 bases not matched to a gene; V was cut back by 9 bases and J by 3 bases. The CDR3 has 12 amino acids. CDR3: CASQGQHYGYTF. The CDR3 DNA reads as TGTGCCAGCCAGGGACAGCACTATGGCTACACCTTC.

Only one count was recorded for this clone. The chain combines TRBV12-3 or TRBV12-4 with TRBJ2-7; TRBD1 matches 9 bases. The CDR3 extends over 13 amino acids. J was trimmed by 4 bases and V by 7 bases; bases with no gene match: 5. This CDR3 reads CASMRTGAYEQYF. For the CDR3, the DNA is TGTGCCAGCATGAGGACAGGGGCTTACGAGCAGTACTTC.

The chain couples TRBV12-5 to TRBJ2-7; the match to TRBD2 covers 7 bases. V lost 1 base to trimming and J lost 4 bases; unmatched junction nucleotides: 1. CDR1 is LGHNT, CDR2 FRNRAP, per germline. The CDR3 is 13 amino acids. CDR3 residues: CASGLGLAYEQYF. For the CDR3, the DNA is TGTGCTAGTGGTTTGGGACTAGCTTACGAGCAGTACTTC.

This clone was counted only a few times. The chain combines TRBV6-6 with TRBJ1-6, with D unclear. Germline CDR1 and CDR2: MNHNY and SVGAGI (reference sequence). The CDR3 runs to 15 residues. V was clipped by 0 bases and J by 6 bases, with 9 bases between them. The CDR3 DNA sequence: TGTGCCAGCAGTTACTCTGAGGCCCCTAATTCACCCCTCCACTTT. Its translation is CASSYSEAPNSPLHF.

The chain uses TRBV9 and TRBJ1-2; tentatively, D is TRBD1 (6 bases). Germline CDR1 and CDR2: SGDLS and YYNGEE. The CDR3 is made up of 15 amino acids. The V and J ends lost 4 bases and 0 bases respectively, with 13 bases between them. In DNA, the CDR3 is TGTGCCAGCAGCCCCCGGGACATTACTAACTATGGCTACACCTTC. Translation: CASSPRDITNYGYTF.

This clone was picked up one time. The chain carries TRBV6-5 and TRBJ1-6; D not resolved. Per the germline V gene, CDR1 is MNHEY and CDR2 is SVGAGI. V gave up 8 bases and J gave up 6 bases, with 17 bases separating them. CDR3 length: 15 residues. The CDR3 here is CASETTRGLNSPLHF. For the CDR3, the DNA is TGTGCCAGCGAGACTACCCGCGGACTTAATTCACCCCTCCACTTT.

This clone was counted between two and nine times. J is TRBJ1-2 and V is TRBV6-5; D possibly corresponds to TRBD1 (5 bases). The CDR3 spans 15 residues. Per the germline V gene, CDR1 is MNHEY and CDR2 is SVGAGI. Trimming pared 7 bases from V and 8 bases from J, leaving 23 bases between. CDR3 sequence reads: CASIGGGGNSGGYTF. CDR3 DNA sequence: TGTGCCAGCATAGGCGGGGGGGGGAATAGTGGAGGCTACACCTTC.

The chain is built from TRBV19 and TRBJ1-1, with 8 bases that match TRBD1. J lost 5 bases, V lost 6 bases, and 5 bases had no gene match. The CDR3 contains 13 residues. Germline V gene sequence: CDR1 LNHDA, CDR2 SQIVND (reference sequence). The CDR3 is CASSRNRGTEAFF. CDR3 DNA sequence: TGTGCCAGTAGCCGCAACAGGGGGACTGAAGCTTTCTTT.

The rearrangement joins TRBV2 to TRBJ2-1, with 13 bases matching TRBD2. The V segment lost 5 bases and the J segment 8 bases; nucleotides outside the gene matches: 6. Germline assignment: CDR1 SNHLY and CDR2 FYNNEI. CDR3 length equals 15 residues. For the CDR3, the DNA is TGTGCCAGCAGTTTACTAGCGGGGGGGTCGGATGAGCAGTTCTTC. It translates to CASSLLAGGSDEQFF.

This clone was found a few times. The DNA for the CDR3 is TGTGCCAGCAGTTACAAGACAGGGGGCGTTTCCCCCCTCCACTTT. Translation gives CASSYKTGGVSPLHF. The gene calls are TRBV6-5 and TRBJ1-6; 10 bases map to TRBD1. This CDR3 is built from 15 residues. The trim removed 2 bases at V and 13 bases at J, leaving 8 bases unmatched. Per germline, CDR1 MNHEY and CDR2 SVGAGI.

V gene TRBV4-1 combines with J gene TRBJ1-4, with D possibly TRBD1 on 5 matching bases. Germline V gives CDR1 MGHRA, CDR2 YSYEKL. V lost 3 bases and J 0 bases, leaving 8 bases between the germline ends. CDR3 length: 15 amino acids. CDR3 protein: CASSQPGSTNEKLFF. In nucleotides, the CDR3 is TGCGCCAGCAGCCAGCCAGGGTCAACTAATGAAAAACTGTTTTTT.

The chain has TRBV18 and TRBJ2-1; weak D call: TRBD2 (6 bases). CDR1 KGHSH and CDR2 LQKENI come from the germline V gene. Deletions cut 3 bases from V and 0 bases from J, with 15 bases between. The CDR3 covers 17 residues. The chain's CDR3 is CASSPPTSGSSYNEQFF. The CDR3 DNA reads TGTGCCAGCTCACCTCCTACTTCCGGGAGCTCCTACAATGAGCAGTTCTTC.

This rearrangement joins TRBV4-1 to TRBJ1-2; D uncertain. CDR1 and CDR2 (germline): MGHRA, YSYEKL. V was pared by 0 bases and J by 5 bases, with 13 bases between. This CDR3 region has 15 residues. DNA of the CDR3: TGCGCCAGCAGCCAAGAGCGGGGAGTTTTTTATGGCTACACCTTC. The encoded protein is CASSQERGVFYGYTF.

This clone was observed a few times. The chain joins TRBV3-1 (or the pseudogene TRBV3-2) to TRBJ2-2, with a weak D call TRBD2 (5 bases). The germline V and J ends were trimmed by 4 bases and 7 bases, with 19 bases remaining between them. Germline CDR1 LGHDT, CDR2 YNNKEL (reference sequence). The CDR3 has 16 residues. The CDR3 sequence is CASSPRTGIYGGELFF. Here the CDR3 DNA reads TGTGCCAGCAGCCCAAGGACTGGGATTTATGGCGGGGAGCTGTTTTTT.

The chain uses TRBV20-1 and TRBJ2-1, with D tentatively TRBD1 (6 bases). CDR1 DFQATT and CDR2 SNEGSKA come from the germline V gene (reference sequence). The CDR3 runs to 11 residues. The V end was cut by 7 bases, the J end by 4 bases, with 8 bases between. In DNA form, the CDR3 reads TGCAGTGGGCAGGGGTACAATGAGCAGTTCTTC. Protein: CSGQGYNEQFF.

This rearrangement joins TRBV30 to TRBJ1-6, with a tentative D call TRBD1 (6 bases). The germline CDR1 and CDR2 sequences are GTSNPN and SVGIG (reference sequence). The CDR3 runs to 15 residues. Trimming left V 5 bases short and J 5 bases short, with 16 bases between. CDR3 nucleotide sequence: TGTGCCTGGGCCGGCGGGGGGCCAAATAATTCACCCCTCCACTTT. The encoded protein is CAWAGGGPNNSPLHF.

The rearrangement joins TRBV4-1 to TRBJ1-5, with unresolved D. V lost 1 base to trimming and J lost 7 bases, with 17 bases between them. The CDR3 runs 16 residues. The germline V gene encodes CDR1 MGHRA and CDR2 YSYEKL. This chain's CDR3 is CASSQGPLIGRQPQHF. CDR3 sequence (DNA): TGCGCCAGCAGCCAAGGCCCTCTTATTGGGCGACAGCCCCAGCATTTT.

The chain recombines TRBV7-9 with TRBJ1-5, with D perhaps TRBD1 (5 bases). V was shortened by 4 bases and J by 0 bases, with 7 bases between the two germline ends. CDR1 and CDR2 (germline): SEHNR, FQNEAQ (reference sequence). The CDR3 covers 14 residues. The CDR3 DNA reads as TGTGCCAGCAGCTCGACAGATAGCAATCAGCCCCAGCATTTT. This encodes CASSSTDSNQPQHF.

This clone occurred once. The V call is TRBV6-4, the J call TRBJ1-6, with no clear D. Trimming left V 0 bases short and J 10 bases short, with 13 bases between. The germline V gene has CDR1 MRHNA and CDR2 SNTAGT. The CDR3 is 15 residues long. As DNA, the CDR3 is TGTGCCAGCAGTGACTCCGAGTCTCTAGGATCACCCCTCCACTTT. It codes for CASSDSESLGSPLHF.